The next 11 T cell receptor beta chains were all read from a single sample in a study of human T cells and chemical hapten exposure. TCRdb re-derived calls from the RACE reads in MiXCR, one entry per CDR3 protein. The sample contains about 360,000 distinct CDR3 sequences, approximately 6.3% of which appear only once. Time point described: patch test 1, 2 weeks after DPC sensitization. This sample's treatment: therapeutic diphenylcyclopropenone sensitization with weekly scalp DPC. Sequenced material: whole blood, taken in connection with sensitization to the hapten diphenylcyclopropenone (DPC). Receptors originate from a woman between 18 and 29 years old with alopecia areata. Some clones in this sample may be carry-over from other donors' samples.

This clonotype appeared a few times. The CDR3 spells CASSSRSSYEQYF. CDR3 DNA: TGCGCCAGCAGCTCCAGGAGCTCCTACGAGCAGTACTTC. The chain joins TRBV5-1 to TRBJ2-7; D remains ambiguous. The CDR3 runs 13 residues. Trimming removed 3 bases at V and 0 bases at J, with 7 bases between. The V gene's germline CDR1 is SGHRS and CDR2 YFSETQ.

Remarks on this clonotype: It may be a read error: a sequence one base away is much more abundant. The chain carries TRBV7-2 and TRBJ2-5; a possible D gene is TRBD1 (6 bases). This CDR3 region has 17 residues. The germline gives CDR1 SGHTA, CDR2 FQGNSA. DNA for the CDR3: TGTGCCAGCAGCTTCCAGGCGGGTCGACAGGCCCAAGAGACCCTGTACTTC. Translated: CASSFQAGRQAQETLYF.

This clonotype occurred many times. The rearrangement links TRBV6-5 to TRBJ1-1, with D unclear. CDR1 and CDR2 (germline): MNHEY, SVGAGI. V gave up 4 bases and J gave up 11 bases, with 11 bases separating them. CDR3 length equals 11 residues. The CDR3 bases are TGTGCCAGCAGTTGGGAGACTATGGCTTTCTTT. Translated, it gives CASSWETMAFF.

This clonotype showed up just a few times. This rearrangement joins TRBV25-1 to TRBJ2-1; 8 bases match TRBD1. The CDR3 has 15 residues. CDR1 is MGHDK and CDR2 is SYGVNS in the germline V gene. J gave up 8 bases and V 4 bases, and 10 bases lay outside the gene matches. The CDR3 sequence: CASSAGQGPPDEQFF. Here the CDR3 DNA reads TGTGCCAGCAGTGCCGGACAGGGCCCCCCAGATGAGCAGTTCTTC.

In DNA form, the CDR3 reads TGTGCTAGTGGTTTGGTAGCAGGAGGGTTCCATCAGCCCCAGCATTTT. It translates to CASGLVAGGFHQPQHF. The rearrangement links TRBV12-5 to TRBJ1-5; D unresolved. The CDR3 has 16 amino acids. V lost 0 bases and J 5 bases, leaving 14 bases between the germline ends. CDR1 is LGHNT and CDR2 is FRNRAP in the germline V gene.

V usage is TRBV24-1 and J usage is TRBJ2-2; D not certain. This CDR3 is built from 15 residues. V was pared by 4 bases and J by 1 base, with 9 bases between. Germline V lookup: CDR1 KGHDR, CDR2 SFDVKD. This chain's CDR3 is CATSEEGMNTGELFF. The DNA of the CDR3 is TGTGCCACCAGTGAGGAAGGAATGAACACCGGGGAGCTGTTTTTT.

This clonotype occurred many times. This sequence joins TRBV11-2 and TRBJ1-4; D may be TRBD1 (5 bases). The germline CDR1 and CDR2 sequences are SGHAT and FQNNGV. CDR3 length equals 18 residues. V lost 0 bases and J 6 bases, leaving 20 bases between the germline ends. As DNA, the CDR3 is TGTGCCAGCAGCTTAGATCTTCATTCGCGGGGGAACGATGAAAAACTGTTTTTT. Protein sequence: CASSLDLHSRGNDEKLFF.

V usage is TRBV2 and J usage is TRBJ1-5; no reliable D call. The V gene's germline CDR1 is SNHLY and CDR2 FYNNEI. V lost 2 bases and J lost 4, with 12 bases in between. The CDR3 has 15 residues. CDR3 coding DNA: TGTGCCAGCAGTGAATTACCCTTAGGTAATCAGCCCCAGCATTTT. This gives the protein CASSELPLGNQPQHF.

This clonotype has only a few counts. CDR3 DNA: TGCGCCAGCATCGGACAGGGAGGATTGAACACTGAAGCTTTCTTT. It is translated as CASIGQGGLNTEAFF. The chain uses TRBV5-1 and TRBJ1-1; TRBD1 matches 8 bases. V lost 6 bases to trimming and J lost 0 bases; unmatched junction nucleotides: 7. CDR1 is SGHRS and CDR2 is YFSETQ in the germline V gene. The CDR3 length is 15 residues. Full variable domain (outside the CDR3, taken from reference TRBV5-1 and TRBJ1-1): KAGVTQTPRYLIKTRGQQVTLSCSPISGHRSVSWYQQTPGQGLQFLFEYFSETQRNKGNFPGRFSGRQFSNSRSEMNVSTLELGDSALYLCASIGQGGLNTEAFFGQGTRLTVV.

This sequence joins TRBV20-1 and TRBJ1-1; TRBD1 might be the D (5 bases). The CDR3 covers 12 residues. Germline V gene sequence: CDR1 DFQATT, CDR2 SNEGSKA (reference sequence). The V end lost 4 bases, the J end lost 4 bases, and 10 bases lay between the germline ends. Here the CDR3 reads CSATREGTEAFF. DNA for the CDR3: TGCAGTGCTACCAGGGAGGGCACTGAAGCTTTCTTT.

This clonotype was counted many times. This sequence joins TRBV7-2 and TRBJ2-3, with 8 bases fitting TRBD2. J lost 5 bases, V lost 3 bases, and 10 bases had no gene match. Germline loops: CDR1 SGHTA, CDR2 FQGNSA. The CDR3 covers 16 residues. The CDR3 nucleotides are TGTGCCAGCAGCTTTTCGGGCGGGGGGCCCCGAGATACGCAGTATTTT. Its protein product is CASSFSGGGPRDTQYF.